What follows describes a single T cell receptor beta chain. UMI-labeled 5' RACE yielded the TCR beta libraries. No DNA is given; TCRdb re-called the 5' RACE reads and lists each CDR3 protein once. The sample data list about 20,000 distinct CDR3 sequences. Germline loops: CDR1 SGHVS, CDR2 FNYEAQ. The CDR3 runs 17 residues. This record comes from a study of human CD8 memory T cell subsets. The rearrangement links TRBV7-6 to TRBJ1-5. The source of this sequence is a human donor in good health. Sequencing input: CD8+ T cells from PBMCs. The CDR3 region is CASSLAEGTYSNQPQHF.